This is a list of T cell receptor beta chains from one sample in a study of CD8 T cells in Susac syndrome. TCRdb used MiXCR to reprocess the immunoSEQ multiplex PCR reads, holding one entry per CDR3 protein. The sample contains 95,000 to 150,000 distinct CDR3 sequences, 96% of which appear only once. Sequencing was done on a sample of CD4+ T cells from PBMCs. These receptors all come from a human donor with Susac syndrome. Each CDR3 is given without its conserved first and last residue.

j_gene: TRBJ2-1; v_gene: TRBV14; CDR3aa: ASSHGTGVYNEQF
j_gene: TRBJ2-1; v_gene: TRBV29-1; CDR3aa: SVVAGGWNEQF
j_gene: TRBJ1-1; v_gene: TRBV12-3/TRBV12-4; CDR3aa: ASRRGTNTEAF
j_gene: TRBJ2-1; v_gene: TRBV6-5; CDR3aa: ASSSRSPDAYNEQF
j_gene: TRBJ2-2; v_gene: TRBV20-1; CDR3aa: SASTGYNTGELF
j_gene: TRBJ1-2; v_gene: TRBV7-9; CDR3aa: ASSPYSRGGYT
j_gene: TRBJ2-1; v_gene: TRBV4-2; CDR3aa: ASSQDTTGRAGNEQF
j_gene: TRBJ2-7; v_gene: TRBV28; CDR3aa: ASSTTVSYEQY
j_gene: TRBJ2-1; v_gene: TRBV29-1; CDR3aa: SARLAGGPSEQF
j_gene: TRBJ1-1; v_gene: TRBV2; CDR3aa: ASGEAEAF
j_gene: TRBJ2-2; v_gene: TRBV30; CDR3aa: AWSFPGFGGTGELF
j_gene: TRBJ1-2; v_gene: TRBV19; CDR3aa: ASSINRNNYGYT
j_gene: TRBJ2-1; v_gene: TRBV20-1; CDR3aa: SARDRDKGNEQF
j_gene: TRBJ1-3; v_gene: TRBV12-3/TRBV12-4; CDR3aa: AIDGKPSGNTIY
j_gene: TRBJ2-1; v_gene: TRBV20-1; CDR3aa: SAGPQTYNEQF
j_gene: TRBJ1-5; v_gene: TRBV20-1; CDR3aa: SARSGMNQPQH
j_gene: TRBJ1-1; v_gene: TRBV20-1; CDR3aa: SASGGANTEAF
j_gene: TRBJ2-1; v_gene: TRBV2; CDR3aa: ASRKTGEIAYNEQF
j_gene: TRBJ2-7; v_gene: TRBV12-3/TRBV12-4; CDR3aa: ASRERGSYEQY
j_gene: TRBJ2-3; v_gene: TRBV30; CDR3aa: AWSVRSSRADTQY
j_gene: TRBJ2-1; v_gene: TRBV20-1; CDR3aa: SAVRAGGNNEQF
j_gene: TRBJ2-3; v_gene: TRBV5-1; CDR3aa: ASSLDRARDTQY
j_gene: TRBJ1-5; v_gene: TRBV29-1; CDR3aa: SVEVGGPDQPQH
j_gene: TRBJ1-1; v_gene: TRBV29-1; CDR3aa: SVKREARGTEAF
j_gene: TRBJ2-7; v_gene: TRBV4-2; CDR3aa: ASSQDYAGTRIDEQY
j_gene: TRBJ2-1; v_gene: TRBV13; CDR3aa: ASSLTSGGRSYNEQF
j_gene: TRBJ2-1; v_gene: TRBV4-1; CDR3aa: ASSQLPNGAADNEQF
j_gene: TRBJ2-7; v_gene: TRBV7-8; CDR3aa: ASSLAVKVAERWEQY
j_gene: TRBJ2-3; v_gene: TRBV29-1; CDR3aa: SVGISTDTQY
j_gene: TRBJ2-1; v_gene: TRBV6-2/TRBV6-3; CDR3aa: ASTQREGVHEQF
j_gene: TRBJ1-1; v_gene: TRBV7-9; CDR3aa: ASSLAGTGGTEAF
j_gene: TRBJ2-1; v_gene: TRBV7-3; CDR3aa: ASSLTSRVEQF
j_gene: TRBJ2-7; v_gene: TRBV12-3/TRBV12-4; CDR3aa: ASRGLAGGLEWWYEQY
j_gene: TRBJ2-3; v_gene: TRBV20-1; CDR3aa: SARTLTDTQY
j_gene: TRBJ2-7; v_gene: TRBV3-1; CDR3aa: ASRRLAGAGEQY
j_gene: TRBJ1-1; v_gene: TRBV12-3/TRBV12-4; CDR3aa: ASSPYRSTPFMNTEAF
j_gene: TRBJ2-2; v_gene: TRBV5-4; CDR3aa: ASRTGTNPNTGELF
j_gene: TRBJ1-1; v_gene: TRBV7-9; CDR3aa: ASSLVGETEAF
j_gene: TRBJ1-2; v_gene: TRBV24-1; CDR3aa: ATSDGASLGYGYT
j_gene: TRBJ1-2; v_gene: TRBV15; CDR3aa: ATSTRRRQGESYT
j_gene: TRBJ2-5; v_gene: TRBV7-2; CDR3aa: ASSLNSGVGTQY
j_gene: TRBJ2-7; v_gene: TRBV14; CDR3aa: ASRNSGSPHEQY
j_gene: TRBJ2-7; v_gene: TRBV6-2/TRBV6-3; CDR3aa: ASTGDSYEQY
j_gene: TRBJ1-2; v_gene: TRBV7-2; CDR3aa: ASSLARQRYGYT
j_gene: TRBJ1-2; v_gene: TRBV2; CDR3aa: ASSPGTGRFGYT
j_gene: TRBJ2-1; v_gene: TRBV2; CDR3aa: ASRSGTSGTNEQF
j_gene: TRBJ1-1; v_gene: TRBV30; CDR3aa: AWTVTVNTEAF
j_gene: TRBJ2-3; v_gene: TRBV20-1; CDR3aa: SARATDTQY
j_gene: TRBJ2-1; v_gene: TRBV5-1; CDR3aa: ASSLGFTSLEKF
j_gene: TRBJ1-1; v_gene: TRBV12-3/TRBV12-4; CDR3aa: ASRPGTNTEAF
j_gene: TRBJ2-1; v_gene: TRBV18; CDR3aa: ASSPDRMNEQF
j_gene: TRBJ2-5; v_gene: TRBV7-2; CDR3aa: ASSLVASGGETQY
j_gene: TRBJ2-3; v_gene: TRBV29-1; CDR3aa: SVDPGQTDTQY
j_gene: TRBJ2-7; v_gene: TRBV30; CDR3aa: AWSVHAYEQY
j_gene: TRBJ2-5; v_gene: TRBV29-1; CDR3aa: SVGRETQY
j_gene: TRBJ2-3; v_gene: TRBV15; CDR3aa: ATSRNRQSTDTQY
j_gene: TRBJ1-1; v_gene: TRBV29-1; CDR3aa: SVWDRGLSTEAF
j_gene: TRBJ2-7; v_gene: TRBV30; CDR3aa: AWSVPDRVHEQY
j_gene: TRBJ2-7; v_gene: TRBV29-1; CDR3aa: SVGEWTSVSYEQY
j_gene: TRBJ1-2; v_gene: TRBV20-1; CDR3aa: SARGPGDRRGDGYT